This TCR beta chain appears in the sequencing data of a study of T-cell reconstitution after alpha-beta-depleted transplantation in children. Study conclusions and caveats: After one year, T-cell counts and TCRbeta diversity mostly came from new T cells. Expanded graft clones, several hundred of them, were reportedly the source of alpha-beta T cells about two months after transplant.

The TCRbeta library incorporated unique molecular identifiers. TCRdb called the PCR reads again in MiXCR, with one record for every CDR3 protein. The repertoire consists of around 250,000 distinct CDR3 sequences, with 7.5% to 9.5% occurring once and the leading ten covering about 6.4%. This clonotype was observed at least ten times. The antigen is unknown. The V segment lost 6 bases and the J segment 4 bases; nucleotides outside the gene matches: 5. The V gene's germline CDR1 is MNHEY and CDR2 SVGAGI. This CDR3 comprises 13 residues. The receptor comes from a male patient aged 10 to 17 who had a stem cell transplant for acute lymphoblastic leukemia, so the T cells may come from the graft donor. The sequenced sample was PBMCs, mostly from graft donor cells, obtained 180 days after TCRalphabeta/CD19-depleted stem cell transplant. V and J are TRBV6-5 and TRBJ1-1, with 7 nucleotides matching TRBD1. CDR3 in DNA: TGTGCCAGCAGCCGCGCAGGGGGCACTGAAGCTTTCTTT. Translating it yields CASSRAGGTEAFF.